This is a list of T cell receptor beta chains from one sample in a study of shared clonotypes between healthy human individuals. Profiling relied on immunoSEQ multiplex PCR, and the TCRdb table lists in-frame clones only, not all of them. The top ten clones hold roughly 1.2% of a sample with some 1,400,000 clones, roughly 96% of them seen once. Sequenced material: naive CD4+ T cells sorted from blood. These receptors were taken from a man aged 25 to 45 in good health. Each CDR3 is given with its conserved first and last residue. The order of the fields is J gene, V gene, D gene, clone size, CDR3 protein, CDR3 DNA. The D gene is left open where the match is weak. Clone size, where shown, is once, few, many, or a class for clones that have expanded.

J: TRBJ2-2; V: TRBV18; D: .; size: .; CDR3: CASSPGSTSNTGELFF; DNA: TGTGCCAGCTCACCAGGGTCAACTAGTAACACCGGGGAGCTGTTTTTT
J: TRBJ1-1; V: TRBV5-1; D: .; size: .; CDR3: CASSLVSGSAEAFF; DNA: TGCGCCAGCAGCTTGGTTTCAGGGAGCGCTGAAGCTTTCTTT
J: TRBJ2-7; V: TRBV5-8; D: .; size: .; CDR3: CASSWGDRFYEQYF; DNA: TGTGCCAGCAGCTGGGGGGACCGTTTTTACGAGCAGTACTTC
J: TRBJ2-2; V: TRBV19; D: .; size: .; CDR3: CASTGTTNTGELFF; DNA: TGTGCCAGTACAGGGACCACGAACACCGGGGAGCTGTTTTTT
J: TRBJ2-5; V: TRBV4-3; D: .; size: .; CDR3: CASSQALARRETQYF; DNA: TGCGCCAGCAGCCAAGCTTTGGCCAGGAGGGAGACCCAGTACTTC
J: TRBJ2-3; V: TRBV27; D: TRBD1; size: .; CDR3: CASATGGAVDTQYF; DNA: TGTGCCAGCGCGACAGGGGGCGCGGTAGATACGCAGTATTTT
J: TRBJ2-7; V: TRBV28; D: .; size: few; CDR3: CASSPDSYEQYF; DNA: TGTGCCAGCAGTCCGGACAGCTACGAGCAGTACTTC
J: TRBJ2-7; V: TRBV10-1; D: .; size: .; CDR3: CASSQLRSGEQYF; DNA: TGCGCCAGCAGTCAACTTAGGAGCGGGGAGCAGTACTTC
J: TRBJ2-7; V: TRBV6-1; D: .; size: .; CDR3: CASSLSGSYEQYF; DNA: TGTGCCAGCAGTCTAAGCGGCTCCTACGAGCAGTACTTC
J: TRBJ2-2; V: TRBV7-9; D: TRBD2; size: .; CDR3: CASSLAPLTSGSVGELFF; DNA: TGTGCCAGCAGCTTAGCCCCCCTGACTAGCGGGAGTGTCGGGGAGCTGTTTTTT
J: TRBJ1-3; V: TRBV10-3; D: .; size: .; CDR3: CAIRDAAYSGNTIYF; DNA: TGTGCCATCAGAGACGCGGCCTACTCTGGAAACACCATATATTTT
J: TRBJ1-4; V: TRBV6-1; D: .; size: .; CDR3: CASTEGFGNEKLFF; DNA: TGTGCCAGCACCGAAGGGTTTGGTAATGAAAAACTGTTTTTT
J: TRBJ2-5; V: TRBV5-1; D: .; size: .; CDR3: CASSGGLEETQYF; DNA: TGCGCCAGCAGCGGGGGACTGGAAGAGACCCAGTACTTC
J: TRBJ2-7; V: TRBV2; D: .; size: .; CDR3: CASSEIFEQYF; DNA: TGTGCCAGCAGTGAAATTTTCGAGCAGTACTTC
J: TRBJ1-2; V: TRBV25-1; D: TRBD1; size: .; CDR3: CASSPGQRNYGYTF; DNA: TGTGCCAGCAGCCCGGGACAGCGGAACTATGGCTACACCTTC
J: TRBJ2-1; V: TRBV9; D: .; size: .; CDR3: CASSAPYNEQFF; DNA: TGTGCCAGCAGCGCGCCCTACAATGAGCAGTTCTTC
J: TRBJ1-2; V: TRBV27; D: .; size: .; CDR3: CASSLSGIDYGYTF; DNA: TGTGCCAGCAGCCTTAGCGGGATCGACTATGGCTACACCTTC
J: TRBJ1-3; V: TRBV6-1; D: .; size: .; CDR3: CASSQLDISGNTIYF; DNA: TGTGCCAGCAGTCAATTGGACATCTCTGGAAACACCATATATTTT
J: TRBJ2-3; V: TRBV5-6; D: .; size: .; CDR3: CASSLASTDTQYF; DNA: TGTGCCAGCTCTCTCGCTAGCACAGATACGCAGTATTTT
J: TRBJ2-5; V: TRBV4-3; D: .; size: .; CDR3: CASSQDPLGAETQYF; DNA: TGCGCCAGCAGCCAAGATCCCCTGGGGGCCGAGACCCAGTACTTC
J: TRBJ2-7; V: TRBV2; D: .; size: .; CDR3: CASRFTGTQAYEQYF; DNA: TGTGCCAGCAGGTTCACCGGGACTCAAGCCTACGAGCAGTACTTC
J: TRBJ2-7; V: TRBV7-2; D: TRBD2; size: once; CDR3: CASSLVAGGQFYEQYF; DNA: TGTGCCAGCAGCTTAGTGGCGGGAGGCCAGTTTTACGAGCAGTACTTC
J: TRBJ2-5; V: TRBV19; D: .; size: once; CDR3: CASSHPPHETQYF; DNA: TGTGCCAGTAGTCACCCTCCCCATGAGACCCAGTACTTC
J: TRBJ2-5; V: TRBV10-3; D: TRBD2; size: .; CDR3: CAISENTRGGETQYF; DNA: TGTGCCATCAGTGAGAATACACGCGGGGGGGAGACCCAGTACTTC
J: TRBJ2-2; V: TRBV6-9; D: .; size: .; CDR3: CASSYPPLSGLNTGELFF; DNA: TGTGCCAGCAGTTACCCCCCCCTGAGCGGCCTAAACACCGGGGAGCTGTTTTTT
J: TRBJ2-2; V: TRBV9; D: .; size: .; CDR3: CASSVLGNTGELFF; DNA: TGTGCCAGCAGCGTACTCGGGAACACCGGGGAGCTGTTTTTT
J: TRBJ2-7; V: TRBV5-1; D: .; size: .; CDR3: CASSLFTETPTEQYF; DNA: TGCGCCAGCAGCTTGTTTACAGAAACTCCTACCGAGCAGTACTTC
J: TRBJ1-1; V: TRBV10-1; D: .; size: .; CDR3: CASSESLDMNTEAFF; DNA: TGCGCCAGCAGTGAGTCGTTGGATATGAACACTGAAGCTTTCTTT
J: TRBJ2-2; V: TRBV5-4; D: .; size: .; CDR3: CASSQDRNTGELFF; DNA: TGTGCCAGCAGCCAGGACAGAAACACCGGGGAGCTGTTTTTT
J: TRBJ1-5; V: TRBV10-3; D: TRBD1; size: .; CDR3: CAISESEGASNQPQHF; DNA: TGTGCCATCAGTGAGTCGGAGGGGGCGAGCAATCAGCCCCAGCATTTT
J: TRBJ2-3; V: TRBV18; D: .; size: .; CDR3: CASSRDPPTGDTQYF; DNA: TGTGCCAGCTCACGCGACCCCCCAACCGGAGATACGCAGTATTTT
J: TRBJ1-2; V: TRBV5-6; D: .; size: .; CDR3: CASSLAGVSGYTF; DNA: TGTGCCAGCAGCTTGGCTGGTGTTTCCGGCTACACCTTC
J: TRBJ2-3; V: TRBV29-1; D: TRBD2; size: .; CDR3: CSVSGLREGLPDTQYF; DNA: TGCAGCGTTTCCGGGTTGCGGGAGGGCCTCCCAGATACGCAGTATTTT
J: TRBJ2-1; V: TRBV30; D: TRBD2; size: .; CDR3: CAWSPPGLVGFGEQFF; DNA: TGTGCCTGGAGTCCCCCGGGACTAGTCGGGTTTGGGGAGCAGTTCTTC
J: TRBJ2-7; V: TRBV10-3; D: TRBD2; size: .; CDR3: CAISGPLGTSGSLDSYEQYF; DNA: TGTGCCATCAGTGGACCTCTTGGGACTAGCGGGAGCCTTGACTCCTACGAGCAGTACTTC
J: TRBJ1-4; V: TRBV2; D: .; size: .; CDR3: CASIGLTYEKLFF; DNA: TGTGCCAGCATCGGTCTTACCTACGAAAAACTGTTTTTT
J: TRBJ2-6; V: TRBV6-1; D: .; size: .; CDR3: CAARVPGANVLTF; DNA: TGTGCCGCGCGGGTACCTGGGGCCAACGTCCTGACTTTC
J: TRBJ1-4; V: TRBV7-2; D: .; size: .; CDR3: CASSLGLGAGTNEKLFF; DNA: TGTGCCAGCAGCTTAGGGCTGGGGGCTGGAACTAATGAAAAACTGTTTTTT
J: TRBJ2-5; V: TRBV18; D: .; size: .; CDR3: CASSPVNTILSETQYF; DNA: TGTGCCAGCTCACCAGTCAACACCATTCTTTCGGAGACCCAGTACTTC
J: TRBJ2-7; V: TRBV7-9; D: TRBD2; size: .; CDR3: CASDTQPGRATYEQYF; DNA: TGTGCCAGCGACACTCAACCGGGGAGGGCCACCTACGAGCAGTACTTC
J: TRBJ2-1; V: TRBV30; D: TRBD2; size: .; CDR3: CAWIPRAGDEQFF; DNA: TGTGCCTGGATACCTCGAGCGGGAGATGAGCAGTTCTTC
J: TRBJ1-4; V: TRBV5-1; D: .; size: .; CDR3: CASSLAGVTNEKLFF; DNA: TGCGCCAGCAGCTTGGCGGGGGTTACTAATGAAAAACTGTTTTTT